A single T cell receptor beta chain is shown here with its context. The table came from immunoSEQ multiplex PCR; TCRdb's copy has only in-frame clones and leaves some out. This sample has 1 million to 1.3 million clones, with about 80% found just once. The entry originates in a study of shared clonotypes between healthy human individuals. Germline loops: CDR1 SGHAT, CDR2 FQNNGV. V trimming: 5 bases; J trimming: 7 bases; junction bases outside the gene matches: 9. This CDR3 has 16 amino acids. The sequencing sample was made of memory CD4+ T cells from PBMCs. The sample's subset: CD45RA-negative fraction. The origin of this receptor is a man aged 18 to 29 in good health. Some clones in this sample may be carry-over from other donors' samples. The rearrangement joins TRBV11-2 to TRBJ2-2, with 11 bases lining up with TRBD2. The CDR3 DNA sequence: TGTGCCAGCAGCCAAATAGCGGGAGGGCCGGTCGGGGAGCTGTTTTTT. Translating it yields CASSQIAGGPVGELFF.